The rows below give T cell receptor beta chains drawn from one sample of a study. TCRdb reprocessed the RT-PCR reads with MiXCR, giving one entry per CDR3 protein. The table records 550,000 to 750,000 distinct CDR3 sequences, 14% of them present only once. The specimen was memory CD4+ T cells from blood. The origin of the receptors is a female donor in good health, serving as a healthy control. Both conserved end residues are part of each CDR3. Fields, in order: clone size, CDR3 length, D gene, J gene, V gene, CDR3 DNA, CDR3 protein. D genes are given only for firm matches. Not all rows give a size; the values are once, few, many and, for expanded clones, a class.

>few|13|NA|TRBJ2-7|TRBV28
TGTGCCAGCAGTTTATGGGGTGGCTACGAGCAGTACTTC
CASSLWGGYEQYF
>NA|13|TRBD1|TRBJ1-4|TRBV10-3
TGTGCCACCACCCAGGGGGCCAGAGAAAAACTGTTTTTT
CATTQGAREKLFF
>NA|15|NA|TRBJ2-7|TRBV7-2
TGTGCCAGCAGCTTAGATCGTTTAAAGGGAACCGAGCAGTACTTC
CASSLDRLKGTEQYF
>NA|14|NA|TRBJ2-1|TRBV12-3/TRBV12-4
TGTGCCAGCAGTTCAGGTCAGTCGCGCAATGAGCAGTTCTTC
CASSSGQSRNEQFF
>few|14|TRBD1|TRBJ2-7|TRBV28
TGTGCCAGCAGTTTCGACGACAGGGGGTACGAGCAGTACTTC
CASSFDDRGYEQYF
>many|14|NA|TRBJ1-5|TRBV12-3/TRBV12-4
TGTGCCAGCAGTCCAGGGTTGCGCAATCAGCCCCAGCATTTT
CASSPGLRNQPQHF
>NA|15|TRBD2|TRBJ2-2|TRBV7-9
TGTGCCAGCAGCCCGGGACTACTACACACCGGGGAGCTGTTTTTT
CASSPGLLHTGELFF
>NA|13|NA|TRBJ2-1|TRBV7-2
TGTGCCAGCAGCATCGGACTGGTTGGCGAGCAGTTCTTC
CASSIGLVGEQFF
>many|15|TRBD1|TRBJ2-1|TRBV6-5
TGTGCCAGCAGTTCCCAGGGACAGGGAGGGAATGAGCAGTTCTTC
CASSSQGQGGNEQFF
>NA|12|NA|TRBJ2-3|TRBV5-1
TGCGCCAGCAGCTTGCGGGATTCGAACCCCTATTTT
CASSLRDSNPYF
>few|16|NA|TRBJ2-2|TRBV5-1
TGCGCCAGCACCGCTACAGTAGTGCGAGGCACCGGGGAGCTGTTTTTT
CASTATVVRGTGELFF
>many|15|TRBD2|TRBJ2-4|TRBV10-1
TGCGCCAGCAGTGGGACTAGCGAGGGCAAAAACATTCAGTACTTC
CASSGTSEGKNIQYF
>few|16|TRBD1|TRBJ1-2|TRBV9
TGTGCCAGCAGCGTAGGTGAGGGGGCCGCTAACTATGGCTACACCTTC
CASSVGEGAANYGYTF
>many|15|NA|TRBJ1-6|TRBV7-3
TGTGCCAGCAGCTTAAACGGCAGGGAAGGTTCACCCCTCCACTTT
CASSLNGREGSPLHF
>many|14|NA|TRBJ1-2|TRBV7-2
TGTGCCAGCAGCCGGTCGGACGGAAACTATGGCTACACCTTC
CASSRSDGNYGYTF
>many|15|NA|TRBJ2-1|TRBV12-3/TRBV12-4
TGTGCCAGCAGTTTTAGAACTAGCAGTAGTAATGAGCAGTTCTTC
CASSFRTSSSNEQFF
>many|14|NA|TRBJ2-4|TRBV15
TGTGCCACCAGCAGAGATACCTTCGGGAACATTCAGTACTTC
CATSRDTFGNIQYF
>NA|16|NA|TRBJ1-3|TRBV5-1
TGCGCCAGCAGCTTGGAGAGGGCATACTCTGGAAACACCATATATTTT
CASSLERAYSGNTIYF
>once|15|NA|TRBJ1-5|TRBV2
TGTGCCAGCAGCCAAGGACAGCTTAGCAATCAGCCCCAGCATTTT
CASSQGQLSNQPQHF
>NA|15|NA|TRBJ1-5|TRBV12-3/TRBV12-4
TGTGCCAGCAGCACAGAGGGCAATAGCAATCAGCCCCAGCATTTT
CASSTEGNSNQPQHF